This T cell receptor (beta chain) was identified in a study of blood T cells in healthy people across ages. Next came a second PCR, run for 7 to 11 cycles, which used a sample-barcoded 5' primer along with a J-beta primer mix. In TCRdb, the 5' RACE reads were re-called with MiXCR into one record per CDR3 protein. Of under 1,100,000 distinct CDR3 sequences listed, roughly a quarter are singletons. The CDR3 is made up of 15 amino acids. CDR1 is LNHNV, CDR2 YYDKDF, per germline (reference sequence). These same data were also listed under a study on T cells of mothers and their children. From that second work: A few mothers and their six children, all healthy Caucasians, donated. Overlap in related mother-child pairs always slightly exceeded unrelated pairs, never significantly.

Material for sequencing was blood. J is TRBJ2-5 and V is TRBV15; TRBD2 matches 7 bases. With the DNA end fitting TRBJ2-7 better, the J assignment may be wrong. This clonotype originated in a girl aged 2 to 10 in good health. The CDR3 DNA follows: TGTGCCACCAGCAGAGAGAGAGCGGGGTCCTACGAGCAGTACTTC. It yields the protein CATSRERAGSYEQYF.